This T cell receptor beta chain was sequenced in a study of cytomegalovirus exposure and HLA in healthy donors. Germline V gene lookup returns CDR1 SEHNR and CDR2 FQNEAQ (reference sequence). This CDR3 region has 14 residues. PCR involved 60 Vbeta and 13 Jbeta primers. The table came from immunoSEQ multiplex PCR; TCRdb's copy has only in-frame clones and leaves some out. The sample has 250,000 to 350,000 clones; roughly 90% are singletons. To note about this clone: At one of its ends the junction is not consistent with the germline gene, which may arise from a read error.

Sequencing was performed on PBMCs. The TCR originated in a woman aged 18 to 35 in good health and CMV-seronegative. The rearrangement joins TRBV7-9 to TRBJ1-2, with 9 bases lining up with TRBD1. The CDR3 nucleotides read TGTTCCAGCAGCCCTTGGGACAGGGATTATGGCTACACCTTC. Translation: CSSSPWDRDYGYTF.